These 27 T cell receptor beta chains share one sample of origin, sequenced in a study of blood T cell repertoires in COVID-19. Sequenced by immunoSEQ multiplex PCR; TCRdb stores in-frame clones only, minus some. The sample lists about 100,000 clones; about three quarters were seen once. Sequencing was carried out using peripheral blood. These receptors originate from a man between 70 and 80 years old with acute or convalescent COVID-19.

This clone was counted at least ten times. The sample carries other DNA sequences with the same CDR3. The V call is TRBV19, the J call TRBJ2-7, with TRBD1 matching 11 bases. Trimming at V came to 6 bases and at J to 1 base, leaving 11 bases not matched to a gene. Germline V gene sequence: CDR1 LNHDA, CDR2 SQIVND (reference sequence). The CDR3 covers 17 residues. CDR3 nucleotide sequence: TGTGCCAGTAGCCGAAGCACCGGGACAGGGGGTTCCTACGAGCAGTACTTC. Residues: CASSRSTGTGGSYEQYF.

The chain couples TRBV2 to TRBJ2-5; 9 nucleotides line up with TRBD1. With V trimmed by 2 bases and J by 4 bases, 2 bases remained unmatched. CDR3 length: 14 amino acids. Germline assignment: CDR1 SNHLY and CDR2 FYNNEI. The CDR3 DNA sequence: TGTGCCAGCAGTGAACTGGACAGGGGAGAGACCCAGTACTTC. It codes for CASSELDRGETQYF.

The chain recombines TRBV7-9 with TRBJ1-2; TRBD1 matches 9 bases. The germline gives CDR1 SEHNR, CDR2 FQNEAQ (reference sequence). With V trimmed by 1 base and J by 4 bases, 10 bases remained unmatched. The CDR3 contains 17 residues. CDR3 loop: CASSLVRGQGTSYGYTF. The CDR3, as DNA: TGTGCCAGCAGCTTAGTAAGAGGACAGGGGACATCCTATGGCTACACCTTC. The whole variable domain, remainder taken from reference TRBV7-9 and TRBJ1-2, is DTGVSQNPRHKITKRGQNVTFRCDPISEHNRLYWYRQTLGQGPEFLTYFQNEAQLEKSRLLSDRFSAERPKGSFSTLEIQRTEQGDSAMYLCASSLVRGQGTSYGYTFGSGTRLTVV.

The J gene is TRBJ2-1, the V gene TRBV6-1; D is unclear. Germline loops: CDR1 MNHNS, CDR2 SASEGT. V lost 2 bases, J lost 6 bases, and 11 bases lay in between. The CDR3 consists of 14 residues. The CDR3 is CASSETRSVNEQFF. The DNA of the CDR3 is TGTGCCAGCAGTGAAACAAGATCCGTCAATGAGCAGTTCTTC.

This clone has just a few counts. This sequence joins TRBV11-1 and TRBJ1-6, with D possibly being TRBD1 (6 bases). Trimming removed 1 base from V and 7 bases from J, with 8 bases in between. Germline loops: CDR1 SGHAT, CDR2 FQDESV (reference sequence). This CDR3 contains 14 residues. The CDR3, as DNA: TGTGCCAGCAGCTTAGACAGGGTGAATTCACCCCTCCACTTT. Its translation is CASSLDRVNSPLHF.

The chain combines TRBV7-3 with TRBJ2-1, with D possibly matching TRBD2 (6 bases). The CDR3 consists of 12 residues. Trimming stripped 3 bases from V and 8 bases from J, with 8 bases between. Germline-derived CDR1 and CDR2 are SGHTA and FQGTGA. CDR3 loop: CASSLAGHEQFF. The CDR3 nucleotides are TGTGCCAGCAGCTTGGCGGGGCATGAGCAGTTCTTC.

V is TRBV19 and J is TRBJ1-5; D gene unclear. In germline, CDR1 is LNHDA, CDR2 SQIVND (reference sequence). The CDR3 runs 14 residues. The V and J ends lost 3 bases and 2 bases respectively, with 8 bases between them. In DNA form, the CDR3 reads TGTGCCAGTAGTATGGGGAGGGGCAATCAGCCCCAGCATTTT. It is translated as CASSMGRGNQPQHF.

J is TRBJ1-3 and V is TRBV6-5, with 9 bases that match TRBD1. Germline V gives CDR1 MNHEY, CDR2 SVGAGI. With 6 bases clipped from V and 9 bases from J, the junction kept 6 bases outside the gene matches. The CDR3 spans 13 residues. The CDR3 reads CASSSTGGTTIYF. The CDR3 nucleotides are TGTGCCAGCAGCTCGACAGGGGGTACCACCATATATTTT.

The chain couples TRBV7-9 to TRBJ1-6; a weak D match, TRBD1 (6 bases). Germline assignment: CDR1 SEHNR and CDR2 FQNEAQ (reference sequence). CDR3 length: 14 amino acids. V was cut by 5 bases and J by 9 bases, with 14 bases left in between. Here the CDR3 reads CASSPGGAGSPLHF. The CDR3 region has the DNA TGTGCCAGCAGCCCGGGGGGGGCCGGTTCACCCCTCCACTTT.

This clone was counted only a few times. This rearrangement joins TRBV6-5 to TRBJ1-2, with D tentatively TRBD1 (6 bases). The CDR3 is 14 residues long. V gave up 6 bases and J gave up 2 bases, with 13 bases separating them. Germline V gives CDR1 MNHEY, CDR2 SVGAGI. The CDR3 DNA sequence: TGTGCCAGCAGCCCGTGGCAGGGGAACTATGGCTACACCTTC. It specifies CASSPWQGNYGYTF.

The chain uses TRBV29-1 and TRBJ1-5, with 12 bases that match TRBD1. The CDR3 loop spans 22 amino acids. Germline V lookup: CDR1 SQVTM, CDR2 ANQGSEA. CDR3 in DNA: TGCCGCATACGACCAGGCCACCCTTCCGGGACAGGGGGCTCTTATAGCAATCAGCCCCAGCATTTT. Translated: CRIRPGHPSGTGGSYSNQPQHF. The complete variable domain, with remaining parts taken from reference TRBV29-1 and TRBJ1-5, reads SAVISQKPSRDICQRGTSLTIQCQVDSQVTMMFWYRQQPGQSLTLIATANQGSEATYESGFVIDKFPISRPNLTFSTLTVSNMSPEDSSIYLCRIRPGHPSGTGGSYSNQPQHFGDGTRLSIL.

The rearrangement joins TRBV9 to TRBJ2-2; tentatively, D is TRBD2 (6 bases). The V end was cut by 0 bases, the J end by 6 bases, with 9 bases between. The CDR3 is made up of 14 amino acids. CDR1 is SGDLS, CDR2 YYNGEE, per germline. This CDR3 is CASSVGGAAGELFF. The CDR3 bases are TGTGCCAGCAGCGTAGGCGGGGCTGCCGGGGAGCTGTTTTTT.

The V gene is TRBV7-3, the J gene TRBJ2-3, with 10 bases that match TRBD2. Germline V gene data show CDR1 as SGHTA and CDR2 as FQGTGA. With V trimmed by 5 bases and J by 4 bases, 6 bases remained unmatched. This CDR3 has 15 residues. CDR3 sequence reads: CASSLSGGESDTQYF. The CDR3 bases are TGTGCCAGCAGCCTGAGCGGGGGGGAATCAGATACGCAGTATTTT. The full variable domain, its missing parts supplied by reference TRBV7-3 and TRBJ2-3, is GAGVSQTPSNKVTEKGKYVELRCDPISGHTALYWYRQSLGQGPEFLIYFQGTGAADDSGLPNDRFFAVRPEGSVSTLKIQRTERGDSAVYLCASSLSGGESDTQYFGPGTRLTVL.

In its sample, this clone was seen a few times. This chain joins TRBV7-9 and TRBJ1-2, with D unresolved. Germline values: CDR1 SEHNR, CDR2 FQNEAQ (reference sequence). V dropped 4 bases and J dropped 0 bases, with 9 bases sitting between them. The CDR3 consists of 14 residues. This CDR3 reads CASSSLRSNYGYTF. CDR3 nucleotides: TGTGCCAGCAGCTCGCTCAGGTCTAACTATGGCTACACCTTC.

This sequence joins TRBV19 and TRBJ1-1; D gene unclear. Germline CDR1 reads LNHDA; CDR2 reads SQIVND (reference sequence). The CDR3 length is 12 residues. The V end lost 7 bases, the J end lost 5 bases, and 11 bases lay between the germline ends. The CDR3 reads CASKSGVTEAFF. The CDR3 coding sequence is TGTGCCAGTAAATCAGGCGTTACTGAAGCTTTCTTT.

J is TRBJ2-2 and V is TRBV25-1, with D perhaps TRBD2 (5 bases). The CDR3 loop spans 16 amino acids. With 3 bases removed from V and 4 bases from J, the gap between germline ends came to 15 bases. CDR1 is MGHDK, CDR2 SYGVNS, per germline. The CDR3 nucleotides read TGTGCCAGCAGTGACCCGGGGAGCGGTTTCACCGGGGAGCTGTTTTTT. It codes for CASSDPGSGFTGELFF.

The V call is TRBV19, the J call TRBJ1-4; 7 bases align to TRBD1. The CDR3 runs 15 residues. The junction had 4 bases not matched to a gene; V was cut back by 3 bases and J by 3 bases. The germline CDR1 and CDR2 sequences are LNHDA and SQIVND (reference sequence). DNA of the CDR3: TGTGCCAGTAGTATCGGACAGGACTCTAATGAAAAACTGTTTTTT. It is translated as CASSIGQDSNEKLFF. Supplemented by reference TRBV19 and TRBJ1-4, the full variable domain reads DGGITQSPKYLFRKEGQNVTLSCEQNLNHDAMYWYRQDPGQGLRLIYYSQIVNDFQKGDIAEGYSVSREKKESFPLTVTSAQKNPTAFYLCASSIGQDSNEKLFFGSGTQLSVL.

J is TRBJ2-5 and V is TRBV5-4, with 7 bases matching TRBD1. The CDR3 runs 15 residues. Germline trimming cut 0 bases from V and 4 bases from J; bases unmatched to any gene: 6. The germline V gene encodes CDR1 SGHNT and CDR2 YYREEE (reference sequence). The CDR3 protein is CASSLGDRSGETQYF. The CDR3 nucleotides are TGTGCCAGCAGCTTGGGGGACAGAAGCGGAGAGACCCAGTACTTC.

This chain uses TRBV6-5 with TRBJ2-1, with 11 positions matching TRBD1. This CDR3 has 12 residues. Per germline, CDR1 MNHEY and CDR2 SVGAGI. With V trimmed by 4 bases and J by 16 bases, 6 bases remained unmatched. The CDR3 nucleotides read TGTGCCAGCAGTTCCGGGACAGGGGGACCCTTCTTC. Its protein is CASSSGTGGPFF.

The chain employs TRBV27 and TRBJ1-1; D not resolved. The CDR3 extends over 14 amino acids. V lost 6 bases and J 5 bases, leaving 16 bases between the germline ends. CDR1 and CDR2 (germline): MNHEY, SMNVEV (reference sequence). This CDR3 reads CASRLGRGGTEAFF. The CDR3 nucleotides read TGTGCCAGCAGGCTCGGGAGAGGCGGAACTGAAGCTTTCTTT.

This clone was seen only once. The chain recombines TRBV5-1 with TRBJ1-2; a weak D match, TRBD1 (6 bases). From germline, CDR1 is SGHRS and CDR2 YFSETQ. The CDR3 sequence is 14 residues long. Between the trimmed V and J ends, which lost 4 bases and 6 bases, there was a span of 16 bases. The CDR3 DNA follows: TGCGCCAGCAGCCCTGGCAGGGGCTTTAATGGCTACACCTTC. Encoded protein: CASSPGRGFNGYTF.

This rearrangement joins TRBV27 to TRBJ2-7; TRBD1 matches at 7 bases. The germline gives CDR1 MNHEY, CDR2 SMNVEV (reference sequence). The CDR3 has 15 residues. V gave up 7 bases and J gave up 0 bases; unmatched junction bases: 9. CDR3 residues: CASNPQGPVSYEQYF. The CDR3 DNA reads TGTGCCAGCAACCCACAGGGGCCGGTCTCCTACGAGCAGTACTTC.

In its sample, this clone was seen once. The chain joins TRBV19 to TRBJ1-2; tentatively, D is TRBD1 (5 bases). This CDR3 has 11 amino acids. The germline V gene encodes CDR1 LNHDA and CDR2 SQIVND (reference sequence). V was pared by 7 bases and J by 8 bases, with 11 bases between. DNA of the CDR3: TGTGCCAGTATCCCGGACATAGGCTACACCTTC. It translates to CASIPDIGYTF.

This clone was detected a few times. The chain employs TRBV7-2 and TRBJ2-2; maybe TRBD1 (5 bases). The germline V gene encodes CDR1 SGHTA and CDR2 FQGNSA. V gave up 8 bases and J gave up 3 bases, with 19 bases separating them. This CDR3 spans 16 amino acids. CDR3 coding DNA: TGTGCCAGCTTTCAAGGGGCGGATATATACACCGGGGAGCTGTTTTTT. As protein: CASFQGADIYTGELFF.

The chain links TRBV7-9 to TRBJ2-7, with D possibly TRBD2 on 5 matching bases. This CDR3 spans 16 amino acids. V lost 1 base, J lost 0 bases, and 13 bases lay in between. The germline CDR1 and CDR2 sequences are SEHNR and FQNEAQ (reference sequence). CDR3 DNA sequence: TGTGCCAGCAGCTTAGAAATCGGGGTGAGCTCCTACGAGCAGTACTTC. This codes for CASSLEIGVSSYEQYF.

This clone showed up just once. The J gene is TRBJ2-7, the V gene TRBV5-1; TRBD1 matches at 11 bases. The trim removed 1 base at V and 1 base at J, leaving 4 bases unmatched. This CDR3 is 16 amino acids long. CDR1 is SGHRS and CDR2 is YFSETQ in the germline V gene. The CDR3 reads CASSLTRDRGSYEQYF. CDR3 coding DNA: TGCGCCAGCAGCTTGACTCGGGACAGGGGGTCCTACGAGCAGTACTTC.

This sequence joins TRBV2 and TRBJ2-3; maybe TRBD1 (6 bases). Germline lookup yields CDR1 SNHLY and CDR2 FYNNEI. The CDR3 spans 15 residues. Trimming took off 2 bases at V and 3 bases at J, with 12 bases between the two ends. This CDR3 reads CASSENREFTDTQYF. DNA for the CDR3: TGTGCCAGCAGTGAAAACAGGGAGTTTACAGATACGCAGTATTTT.